One sample yielded the 32 T cell receptor beta chains listed below, sequenced in a study of a mutant IDH1 vaccine in newly diagnosed glioma. Time point denoted: week 11, during vaccination. Mutant IDH1 20-mer peptide, at 300 ug, made up each vaccine dose, with topical imiquimod. The data were produced by immunoSEQ multiplex PCR, yet TCRdb's version contains in-frame clones alone and is incomplete. The data show some 33,000 clones, roughly three quarters seen once. What these receptors recognize is not known. The input for sequencing was PBMCs, taken from a glioma patient whose treatment included an IDH1 peptide vaccine. Every receptor here comes from a young man with glioma.

The V and J genes are TRBV6-5 and TRBJ1-2, with D hard to call. The V gene's germline CDR1 is MNHEY and CDR2 SVGAGI. V was cut by 0 bases and J by 7 bases, with 15 bases left in between. The CDR3 is 15 amino acids. CDR3 sequence: CASSYSKGNILGYTF. CDR3 sequence (DNA): TGTGCCAGCAGTTACTCGAAAGGAAACATCCTTGGCTACACCTTC.

The chain links TRBV6-1 to TRBJ2-5; the D is unclear. CDR3 size: 15 residues. V gave up 0 bases and J gave up 4 bases, with 12 bases separating them. The germline V gene encodes CDR1 MNHNS and CDR2 SASEGT. DNA for the CDR3: TGTGCCAGCAGTGAAGCGCAGCCTAGAGGAGAGACCCAGTACTTC. Its translation: CASSEAQPRGETQYF.

The chain combines TRBV7-8 with TRBJ1-5; D not certain. This CDR3 spans 12 amino acids. Germline loops: CDR1 SGHVS, CDR2 FQNEAQ. The V end lost 1 base, the J end lost 7 bases, and 5 bases lay between the germline ends. Here the CDR3 DNA reads TGTGCCAGCAGCTTAGATATGCAGCCCCAGCATTTT. Protein product: CASSLDMQPQHF.

Only a few counts were recorded for this clone. The rearrangement links TRBV9 to TRBJ1-4; D is perhaps TRBD1 (6 bases). The CDR3 runs 14 residues. V gave up 2 bases and J gave up 5 bases, with 10 bases separating them. Germline-derived CDR1 and CDR2 are SGDLS and YYNGEE. Here the CDR3 reads CASSVGQGNEKLFF. The CDR3 DNA reads as TGTGCCAGCAGCGTGGGGCAGGGGAATGAAAAACTGTTTTTT.

The chain employs TRBV5-1 and TRBJ2-1; D perhaps matches TRBD2 (5 bases). Per germline, CDR1 SGHRS and CDR2 YFSETQ. With 7 bases removed from V and 2 bases from J, the gap between germline ends came to 16 bases. The CDR3 consists of 15 residues. This chain's CDR3 is CASSPGMRPYNEQFF. CDR3 in DNA: TGCGCCAGCTCGCCCGGGATGCGACCCTACAATGAGCAGTTCTTC.

The V call is TRBV9, the J call TRBJ2-3; 9 positions match TRBD1. The V and J ends lost 3 bases and 4 bases, in that order; junction bases with no gene match: 9. This CDR3 contains 16 residues. Germline assignment: CDR1 SGDLS and CDR2 YYNGEE. The chain's CDR3 is CASSETPGQGPDTQYF. The CDR3 coding sequence is TGTGCCAGCAGCGAGACCCCGGGACAGGGCCCAGATACGCAGTATTTT.

The V and J genes are TRBV19 and TRBJ2-1; 10 nucleotides match TRBD2. Trimming at V came to 6 bases and at J to 9 bases, leaving 5 bases not matched to a gene. CDR1 and CDR2 (germline): LNHDA, SQIVND (reference sequence). The length of the CDR3 is 13 residues. The CDR3 here is CASSPAGGLEQFF. CDR3 nucleotide sequence: TGTGCCAGTAGCCCAGCGGGAGGGCTTGAGCAGTTCTTC.

The chain uses TRBV6-5 and TRBJ2-5, with D unclear. The germline gives CDR1 MNHEY, CDR2 SVGAGI. The CDR3 length is 11 residues. The ends were cut back, 2 bases at V and 4 bases at J, with 2 bases in the middle. The CDR3 nucleotides read TGTGCCAGCAGTTACGGAGAGACCCAGTACTTC. It specifies CASSYGETQYF.

This rearrangement joins TRBV4-3 to TRBJ1-3, with 8 bases fitting TRBD1. Germline lookup yields CDR1 LGHNA and CDR2 YSLEER. This CDR3 has 16 amino acids. With V trimmed by 0 bases and J by 3 bases, 4 bases remained unmatched. The CDR3 DNA follows: TGCGCCAGCAGCCAAGAATTCAGGGGGCTTGGAAACACCATATATTTT. Amino acids: CASSQEFRGLGNTIYF.

The J gene is TRBJ1-2, the V gene TRBV4-1, with 9 bases matching TRBD1. CDR3 length: 15 amino acids. In germline, CDR1 is MGHRA, CDR2 YSYEKL. V lost 6 bases to trimming and J lost 8 bases; unmatched junction nucleotides: 13. CDR3 sequence (DNA): TGCGCCAGCAGTCCTCATGGGACAGGGCGGGTCGGCTACACCTTC. This encodes CASSPHGTGRVGYTF.

The chain uses TRBV6-5 and TRBJ2-2, with 9 bases lining up with TRBD2. Trimming at V came to 4 bases and at J to 4 bases, leaving 7 bases not matched to a gene. The CDR3 covers 16 residues. Germline V gene sequence: CDR1 MNHEY, CDR2 SVGAGI. CDR3 protein: CASSSRGGGSTGELFF. DNA for the CDR3: TGTGCCAGCAGTTCGCGGGGGGGCGGTAGCACCGGGGAGCTGTTTTTT.

V usage is TRBV2 and J usage is TRBJ1-5; D is possibly TRBD1 (5 bases). Germline loops: CDR1 SNHLY, CDR2 FYNNEI. V lost 3 bases to trimming and J lost 6 bases, with 12 bases between them. The CDR3 runs 14 residues. The CDR3 reads CASSDSGGGQPQHF. The CDR3 nucleotides read TGTGCCAGCAGTGATTCGGGGGGAGGTCAGCCCCAGCATTTT. Supplemented by reference TRBV2 and TRBJ1-5, the full variable domain reads EPEVTQTPSHQVTQMGQEVILRCVPISNHLYFYWYRQILGQKVEFLVSFYNNEISEKSEIFDDQFSVERPDGSNFTLKIRSTKLEDSAMYFCASSDSGGGQPQHFGDGTRLSIL.

The chain uses TRBV5-4 and TRBJ1-3, with D uncertain. The CDR3 sequence is 18 residues long. CDR1 and CDR2 from the germline V gene are SGHNT and YYREEE (reference sequence). Trimming cost V 5 bases and J 0 bases, with 21 bases left between them. The CDR3 spells CASSYGGEEGASGNTIYF. CDR3 DNA sequence: TGTGCCAGCAGTTATGGCGGGGAGGAGGGCGCCTCTGGAAACACCATATATTTT.

This clone appeared a few times. The gene calls are TRBV30 and TRBJ1-1, with 10 nucleotides matching TRBD1. The CDR3 extends over 15 amino acids. V gave up 0 bases and J gave up 4 bases; unmatched junction bases: 5. Per the germline V gene, CDR1 is GTSNPN and CDR2 is SVGIG (reference sequence). In DNA, the CDR3 is TGTGCCTGGAGTGTTGGGACAGGGGTTGGCACTGAAGCTTTCTTT. Residues: CAWSVGTGVGTEAFF.

The CDR3 loop reads CSVERQTNTEAFF. As DNA, the CDR3 is TGCAGCGTTGAACGACAGACAAACACTGAAGCTTTCTTT. This rearrangement joins TRBV29-1 to TRBJ1-1, with a tentative D call TRBD1 (5 bases). V shed 2 bases and J shed 2 bases, with 9 bases lying between them. Germline values: CDR1 SQVTM, CDR2 ANQGSEA. CDR3 length: 13 residues. The complete variable domain, with remaining parts taken from reference TRBV29-1 and TRBJ1-1, reads SAVISQKPSRDICQRGTSLTIQCQVDSQVTMMFWYRQQPGQSLTLIATANQGSEATYESGFVIDKFPISRPNLTFSTLTVSNMSPEDSSIYLCSVERQTNTEAFFGQGTRLTVV.

The chain is built from TRBV19 and TRBJ2-5; TRBD2 agrees at 7 bases. The junction had 10 bases not matched to a gene; V was cut back by 7 bases and J by 2 bases. The CDR3 consists of 15 residues. CDR1 LNHDA and CDR2 SQIVND come from the germline V gene (reference sequence). The CDR3 bases are TGTGCCAGTAATCGGGGAGGGGAACCTCAAGAGACCCAGTACTTC. It encodes CASNRGGEPQETQYF. Full variable domain (outside the CDR3, taken from reference TRBV19 and TRBJ2-5): DGGITQSPKYLFRKEGQNVTLSCEQNLNHDAMYWYRQDPGQGLRLIYYSQIVNDFQKGDIAEGYSVSREKKESFPLTVTSAQKNPTAFYLCASNRGGEPQETQYFGPGTRLLVL.

The CDR3 DNA sequence: TGTGCCAGTAGTACTGGGACTAGCGGGGTAAATGAGCAGTTCTTC. This sequence encodes CASSTGTSGVNEQFF. V usage is TRBV19 and J usage is TRBJ2-1, with 13 bases lining up with TRBD2. V lost 4 bases and J lost 7; bases outside the gene matches: 4. The CDR3 totals 15 residues. CDR1 and CDR2 from the germline V gene are LNHDA and SQIVND (reference sequence).

V and J are TRBV4-3 and TRBJ1-6; tentatively, D is TRBD1 (5 bases). The CDR3 totals 14 residues. CDR1 LGHNA and CDR2 YSLEER come from the germline V gene. V lost 3 bases and J lost 14, with 17 bases in between. The CDR3 DNA reads as TGCGCCAGCAGCCAGGGAAGGGACGGCTACACCCTCCACTTT. It codes for CASSQGRDGYTLHF.

The chain couples TRBV13 to TRBJ1-1, with a possible D match to TRBD1 (6 bases). Trimming pared 6 bases from V and 2 bases from J, leaving 13 bases between. The CDR3 covers 14 residues. CDR1 and CDR2 from the germline V gene are PRHDT and FYEKMQ (reference sequence). The CDR3 sequence is CASRPRDNNTEAFF. CDR3 nucleotides: TGTGCCAGCAGGCCTCGGGACAACAACACTGAAGCTTTCTTT.

The rearrangement links TRBV25-1 to TRBJ1-1; 8 bases line up with TRBD1. The germline V gene has CDR1 MGHDK and CDR2 SYGVNS. The ends lost 2 bases at V and 0 bases at J; junction bases unmatched: 2. The CDR3 covers 15 residues. The CDR3 spells CASSEGQGMNTEAFF. In DNA form, the CDR3 reads TGTGCCAGCAGTGAAGGACAGGGAATGAACACTGAAGCTTTCTTT.

This sequence joins TRBV6-1 and TRBJ2-1; 8 positions match TRBD2. Germline CDR1 MNHNS, CDR2 SASEGT. This CDR3 is built from 15 residues. V lost 6 bases, J lost 2 bases, and 6 bases stayed unmatched. CDR3 residues: CASSVKREPYNEQFF. The CDR3 nucleotides are TGTGCCAGCAGCGTCAAGCGGGAGCCCTACAATGAGCAGTTCTTC.

V gene TRBV30 combines with J gene TRBJ2-7, with D maybe TRBD1 (7 bases). Trimming pared 4 bases from V and 6 bases from J, leaving 19 bases between. CDR1 and CDR2 from the germline V gene are GTSNPN and SVGIG (reference sequence). The CDR3 runs to 14 residues. The CDR3 nucleotides are TGTGCCTGGACCTCAGGGGGGCTACCCTCCGAGCAGTACTTC. Translated, it gives CAWTSGGLPSEQYF.

V and J are TRBV6-6 and TRBJ2-1; 7 bases align to TRBD2. J gave up 8 bases and V 5 bases, and 9 bases lay outside the gene matches. The length of the CDR3 is 14 residues. Germline V gene sequence: CDR1 MNHNY, CDR2 SVGAGI (reference sequence). CDR3 region: CASSPERDSYEQFF. DNA of the CDR3: TGTGCCAGCAGTCCCGAGCGGGACTCATATGAGCAGTTCTTC.

The V call is TRBV5-1, the J call TRBJ2-1, with D perhaps TRBD2 (6 bases). The CDR3 consists of 18 residues. The V end lost 0 bases, the J end lost 0 bases, and 16 bases lay between the germline ends. Germline CDR1 reads SGHRS; CDR2 reads YFSETQ. The CDR3 reads CASSLEGLAQSSYNEQFF. CDR3 sequence (DNA): TGCGCCAGCAGCTTGGAGGGACTTGCCCAGAGCTCCTACAATGAGCAGTTCTTC.

The rearrangement uses TRBV7-9 and TRBJ1-2; no definite D call. This CDR3 has 14 residues. Trimming left V 1 base short and J 5 bases short, with 11 bases between. CDR1 is SEHNR and CDR2 is FQNEAQ in the germline V gene (reference sequence). In nucleotides, the CDR3 is TGTGCCAGCAGCTTAGGGGAGGCCGATTATGGCTACACCTTC. Amino acid sequence: CASSLGEADYGYTF.

V and J are TRBV7-2 and TRBJ1-1; no clear D gene. CDR3 length equals 13 residues. With 5 bases removed from V and 3 bases from J, the gap between germline ends came to 10 bases. Germline V lookup: CDR1 SGHTA, CDR2 FQGNSA. The DNA for the CDR3 is TGTGCCAGCAGCCGGGTGATGGACACTGAAGCTTTCTTT. Translated: CASSRVMDTEAFF. The entire variable domain, with the rest obtained from reference TRBV7-2 and TRBJ1-1, is as follows: GAGVSQSPSNKVTEKGKDVELRCDPISGHTALYWYRQSLGQGLEFLIYFQGNSAPDKSGLPSDRFSAERTGGSVSTLTIQRTQQEDSAVYLCASSRVMDTEAFFGQGTRLTVV.

This clone has more than one count but fewer than ten. The chain combines TRBV6-1 with TRBJ1-2, with D unresolved. Germline V gene sequence: CDR1 MNHNS, CDR2 SASEGT. With 4 bases removed from V and 3 bases from J, the gap between germline ends came to 6 bases. The CDR3 runs to 12 residues. The CDR3 DNA sequence: TGTGCCAGCAGTGCCCCATACTATGGCTACACCTTC. Translation gives CASSAPYYGYTF.

The chain carries TRBV19 and TRBJ1-4, with no clear D. V was pared by 1 base and J by 5 bases, with 17 bases between. CDR3 length equals 17 residues. Germline V gene data show CDR1 as LNHDA and CDR2 as SQIVND (reference sequence). The CDR3: CASSIGRVSATNEKLFF. DNA for the CDR3: TGTGCCAGTAGTATAGGTCGGGTTTCGGCGACGAATGAAAAACTGTTTTTT.

V and J are TRBV6-6 and TRBJ2-7; D assignment may be TRBD1 or TRBD2 (5 bases each). CDR1 and CDR2 (germline): MNHNY, SVGAGI (reference sequence). V gave up 2 bases and J gave up 2 bases, with 10 bases separating them. CDR3 length: 14 residues. The CDR3 loop is CASSYRDGTYEQYF. CDR3 bases: TGTGCCAGCAGTTACCGGGACGGCACCTACGAGCAGTACTTC.

This clone is a singleton in its sample. V gene TRBV28 combines with J gene TRBJ2-1; the D is unclear. The length of the CDR3 is 15 residues. The V gene lost 6 bases and the J gene lost 5 bases, with 17 bases spanning the gap. Germline lookup yields CDR1 MDHEN and CDR2 SYDVKM. The CDR3 region is CASRINWGGDNEQFF. CDR3 nucleotides: TGTGCCAGCAGGATCAATTGGGGTGGTGACAATGAGCAGTTCTTC.

The chain is built from TRBV4-1 and TRBJ2-2; D may match TRBD1 or TRBD2 (5 bases each). The V and J ends lost 4 bases and 0 bases respectively, with 9 bases between them. The CDR3 contains 15 residues. Per germline, CDR1 MGHRA and CDR2 YSYEKL. The chain's CDR3 is CASSPGTANTGELFF. The CDR3 coding sequence is TGCGCCAGCAGCCCTGGGACGGCGAACACCGGGGAGCTGTTTTTT.

V gene TRBV6-1 combines with J gene TRBJ2-7, with D possibly TRBD2 on 5 matching bases. The length of the CDR3 is 13 residues. The ends were cut back, 6 bases at V and 0 bases at J, with 9 bases in the middle. The germline CDR1 and CDR2 sequences are MNHNS and SASEGT. The CDR3 sequence is CASSREISYEQYF. CDR3 nucleotide sequence: TGTGCCAGCAGCCGGGAAATCTCCTACGAGCAGTACTTC.